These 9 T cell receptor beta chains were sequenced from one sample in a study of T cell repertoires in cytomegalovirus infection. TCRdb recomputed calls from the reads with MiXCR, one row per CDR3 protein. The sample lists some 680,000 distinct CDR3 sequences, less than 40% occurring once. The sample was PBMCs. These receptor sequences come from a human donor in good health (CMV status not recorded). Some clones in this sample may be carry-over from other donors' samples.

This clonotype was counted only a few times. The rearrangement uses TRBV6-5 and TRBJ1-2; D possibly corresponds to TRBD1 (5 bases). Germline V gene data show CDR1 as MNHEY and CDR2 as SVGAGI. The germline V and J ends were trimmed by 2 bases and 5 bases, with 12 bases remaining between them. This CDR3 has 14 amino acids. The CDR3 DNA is TGTGCCAGCAGTTACAAGGGACGGACTTATGGCTACACCTTC. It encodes CASSYKGRTYGYTF.

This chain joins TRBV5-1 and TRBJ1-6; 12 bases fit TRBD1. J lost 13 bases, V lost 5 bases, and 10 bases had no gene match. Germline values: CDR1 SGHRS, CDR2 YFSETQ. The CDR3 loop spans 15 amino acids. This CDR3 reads CASSPGTGGDNPLHF. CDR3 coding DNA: TGCGCCAGCAGTCCCGGGACAGGGGGCGATAATCCCCTCCACTTT.

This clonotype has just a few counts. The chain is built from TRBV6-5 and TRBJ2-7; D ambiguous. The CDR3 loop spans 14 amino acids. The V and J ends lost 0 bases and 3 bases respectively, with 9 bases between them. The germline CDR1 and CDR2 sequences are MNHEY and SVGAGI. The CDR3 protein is CASSYSGYHYEQYF. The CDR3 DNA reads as TGTGCCAGCAGTTACTCAGGGTACCACTACGAGCAGTACTTC.

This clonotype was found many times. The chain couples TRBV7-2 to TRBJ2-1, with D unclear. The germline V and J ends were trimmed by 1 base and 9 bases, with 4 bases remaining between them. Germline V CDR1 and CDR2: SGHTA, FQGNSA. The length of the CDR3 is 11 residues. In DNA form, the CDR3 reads TGTGCCAGCAGCTTAGAGGTTGAGCAGTTCTTC. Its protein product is CASSLEVEQFF.

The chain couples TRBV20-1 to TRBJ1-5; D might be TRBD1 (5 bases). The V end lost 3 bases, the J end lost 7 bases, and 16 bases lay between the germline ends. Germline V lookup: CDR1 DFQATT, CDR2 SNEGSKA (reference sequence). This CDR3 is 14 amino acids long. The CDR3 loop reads CSASGRVLEQPQHF. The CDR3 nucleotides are TGCAGTGCTAGTGGCAGGGTCCTAGAACAGCCCCAGCATTTT.

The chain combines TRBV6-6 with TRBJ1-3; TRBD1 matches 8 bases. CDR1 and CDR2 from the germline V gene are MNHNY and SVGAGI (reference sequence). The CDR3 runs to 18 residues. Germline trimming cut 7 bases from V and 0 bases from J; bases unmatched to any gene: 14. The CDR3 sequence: CASNIRGRVVDSGNTIYF. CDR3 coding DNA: TGTGCCAGCAATATCAGGGGGCGTGTAGTGGACTCTGGAAACACCATATATTTT.

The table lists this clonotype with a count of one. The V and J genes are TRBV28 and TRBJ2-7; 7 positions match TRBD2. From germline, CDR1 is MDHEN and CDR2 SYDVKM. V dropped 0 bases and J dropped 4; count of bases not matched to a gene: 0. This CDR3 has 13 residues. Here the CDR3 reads CASSLWGGYEQYF. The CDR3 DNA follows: TGTGCCAGCAGTTTATGGGGAGGGTACGAGCAGTACTTC.

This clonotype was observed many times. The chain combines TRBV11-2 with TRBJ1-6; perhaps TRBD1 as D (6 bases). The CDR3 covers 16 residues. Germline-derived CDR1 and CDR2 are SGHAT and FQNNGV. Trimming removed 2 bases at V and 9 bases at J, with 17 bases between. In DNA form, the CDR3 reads TGTGCCAGCAGCTTAACGGGGGGCACCCCAATTTCACCCCTCCACTTT. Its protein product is CASSLTGGTPISPLHF.

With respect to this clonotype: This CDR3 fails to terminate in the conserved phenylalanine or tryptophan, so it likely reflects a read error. The CDR3 sequence is CASSLYGQGAGETQYL. In DNA form, the CDR3 reads TGTGCCAGCAGTCTTTACGGACAGGGGGCAGGGGAGACCCAGTACTTA. The chain links TRBV28 to TRBJ2-5; 11 bases line up with TRBD1. From germline, CDR1 is MDHEN and CDR2 SYDVKM. The CDR3 consists of 16 residues. Trimming removed 5 bases from V and 5 bases from J; junction bases left unmatched: 10.